These T cell receptor beta chains were read from a single sample in a study of T cells in Graves' hyperthyroidism and ophthalmopathy. TCRdb analysed the multiplex PCR reads with MiXCR anew, one entry per CDR3 protein. The data hold about 360,000 distinct CDR3 sequences, with around 14% observed a single time. The sequencing sample was made of blood. These receptors were taken from a woman aged 18-30 years with Graves' hyperthyroidism. Both conserved end residues are part of each CDR3. Each record gives: V gene, J gene, CDR3 length, clone size, D gene, CDR3 DNA, CDR3 protein. A D gene is named only where the DNA matches it firmly. For some rows the clone size is stated as once, few or many, or as a class when expanded; others skip it.

TRBV30,TRBJ1-4,15,many,-,TGTGCCTGGAGTGTACCGAGACGGACTAATGAAAAACTGTTTTTT,CAWSVPRRTNEKLFF
TRBV14,TRBJ2-1,14,many,-,TGTGCCAGCAGCCAAGATGGGTTCTACAATGAGCAGTTCTTC,CASSQDGFYNEQFF
TRBV9,TRBJ2-1,15,-,-,TGTGCCAGCAGCGCCGGGATTACATCCTACAATGAGCAGTTCTTC,CASSAGITSYNEQFF
TRBV5-1,TRBJ2-2,15,-,-,TGCGCCAGCAGCTGGGGGCCCCATGACACCGGGGAGCTGTTTTTT,CASSWGPHDTGELFF
TRBV20-1,TRBJ2-7,12,few,-,TGCAGTGCTAGCCCCTTGTGGAGGGGGCAGTACTTC,CSASPLWRGQYF
TRBV19,TRBJ2-2,15,once,-,TGTGCCAGTAGTCCCGCAGGGGATTCAGCCGGGGAGCTGTTTTTT,CASSPAGDSAGELFF
TRBV30,TRBJ1-4,15,many,TRBD1,TGTGCCTGGAGTCCATTGGACAGGGCGGATGAAAAACTGTTTTTT,CAWSPLDRADEKLFF
TRBV5-1,TRBJ2-3,16,few,-,TGCGCCAGCAGCGGGTTACAGGGTAACACTCCAGATACGCAGTATTTT,CASSGLQGNTPDTQYF
TRBV11-2,TRBJ2-7,17,-,TRBD2,TGTGCCAGCAGCCGGACTAGCGGGAGTTTAAGCTCCTACGAGCAGTACTTC,CASSRTSGSLSSYEQYF
TRBV20-1,TRBJ2-2,13,many,-,TGCAGTGCTTTGGACCTCACACCCGGGGAGCTGTTTTTT,CSALDLTPGELFF
TRBV14,TRBJ1-1,13,-,-,TGTGCCAGCAGTTGGGGGTCGAACACTGAAGCTTTCTTT,CASSWGSNTEAFF
TRBV14,TRBJ2-1,16,many,TRBD2,TGTGCCAGCAGCGGCCGCCGCACTAGCGGGAGCAATGAGCAGTTCTTC,CASSGRRTSGSNEQFF
TRBV5-1,TRBJ1-2,16,-,-,TGCGCCAGCAGCCCGGAAACAGGAACCGCTAACTATGGCTACACCTTC,CASSPETGTANYGYTF
TRBV5-1,TRBJ2-1,15,many,-,TGCGCCAGCAGCTTGGCTGTTACGTACTACAATGAGCAGTTCTTC,CASSLAVTYYNEQFF
TRBV28,TRBJ2-6,15,few,TRBD1,TGTGCCAGTTCGACAGGGAACTCTGGGGCCAACGTCCTGACTTTC,CASSTGNSGANVLTF
TRBV27,TRBJ2-2,17,-,TRBD2,TGTGCCAGCAGTTTATCCTTAGCGGGAGTCGGGACCGGGGAGCTGTTTTTT,CASSLSLAGVGTGELFF
TRBV20-1,TRBJ2-3,15,few,-,TGCAGTGCCGTTTTTCATTACACCAACACAGATACGCAGTATTTT,CSAVFHYTNTDTQYF
TRBV28,TRBJ2-1,17,-,TRBD2,TGTGCCAGCAGTTTTCCCGCAGCGGGATTCGTCCCCAATGAGCAGTTCTTC,CASSFPAAGFVPNEQFF
TRBV7-9,TRBJ2-5,15,-,TRBD2,TGTGCCAGCAGCTCCGGACTAGCGCCAGAAGAGACCCAGTACTTC,CASSSGLAPEETQYF
TRBV5-1,TRBJ2-5,14,-,TRBD1,TGCGCCAGCAGCTCCGACAGGGGGACGGAGACCCAGTACTTC,CASSSDRGTETQYF
TRBV12-3/TRBV12-4,TRBJ2-3,14,many,TRBD2,TGTGCCAGCAAAGTAGCGGGGGGCACAGATACGCAGTATTTT,CASKVAGGTDTQYF
TRBV6-1,TRBJ1-5,16,few,TRBD1,TGTGCCAGCACCGAGGGACAGTACTATAGCAATCAGCCCCAGCATTTT,CASTEGQYYSNQPQHF
TRBV28,TRBJ2-3,13,-,-,TGTGCCAGCGGGCGGGGTGGCACAGATACGCAGTATTTT,CASGRGGTDTQYF
TRBV30,TRBJ2-5,11,many,-,TGTGCCTGGAGTGTTGGAGAGACCCAGTACTTC,CAWSVGETQYF
TRBV9,TRBJ2-7,14,many,-,TGTGCCAGCAGCGTGAGGACGGACTCCTACGAGCAGTACTTC,CASSVRTDSYEQYF
TRBV7-2,TRBJ2-1,14,many,-,TGTGCCAGCAGCTTAGATTCGGGAGTAAATGAGCAGTTCTTC,CASSLDSGVNEQFF
TRBV7-9,TRBJ2-2,19,-,-,TGTGCCAGCAGCTTAGGTCGGATCACCGGGAAGAAGCACACCGGGGAGCTGTTTTTT,CASSLGRITGKKHTGELFF
TRBV28,TRBJ1-2,13,-,-,TGTGCCAGCAGTATACGGACGGGGGAAGGCTACACCTTC,CASSIRTGEGYTF
TRBV20-1,TRBJ2-1,13,-,-,TGCAGTGCCCCGCTGAGTCCTCGCAATGAGCAGTTCTTC,CSAPLSPRNEQFF